This TCR beta chain was identified in a study of tumor and adjacent non-tumor tissue in lung cancer. Study context: Patients were aged about 31 to 85, 10 men and a handful of women, stage I to III. Around 4.2 million productive TCRbeta reads were obtained per sample on average.

V shed 4 bases, J shed 1 base, and the junction held 1 base outside the gene matches. Germline V gene sequence: CDR1 MNHNS, CDR2 SASEGT. The CDR3 sequence is 15 residues long. A modified ARM-PCR protocol with three rounds of nested PCR amplified TCRbeta. TCRdb itself ran the multiplex PCR reads through MiXCR, one entry per CDR3 protein. This sample carries about 200,000 distinct CDR3 sequences, about two thirds of them seen once, and the ten largest clones take under 30%. Study-wide results and caveats: Compared with tumor, normal lung showed significantly lower TCR diversity.

This clonotype occurred a few times. No antigen is known for it. This sample's RNA came from whole unsorted tissue. V is TRBV6-1 and J is TRBJ2-5; TRBD2 matches at 12 bases. The sequence was collected from a man aged 60 to 69 with non-small cell lung cancer. Sequences were obtained from lung tumor tissue. This CDR3 is CASSGLAGVQETQYF. CDR3 bases: TGTGCCAGCAGTGGACTAGCGGGGGTCCAAGAGACCCAGTACTTC.